Listed below are T cell receptor beta chains from one sample, sequenced in a study of graft-versus-host responses after intestinal transplantation. Their target antigens are unknown. Measured with immunoSEQ multiplex PCR; TCRdb has only the in-frame clones, and not every one. The repertoire consists of about 39,000 clones, with roughly 96% occurring once and the leading ten covering around 0.2%. Sequencing used unstimulated CD8+ T cells sorted from spleen or lymph node cells, obtained before transplant. The receptor set was obtained from a human donor who was the organ donor for an intestinal transplant. The CDR3 runs from the conserved cysteine through the conserved F or W. Each record gives: CDR3 length, V gene, D gene, J gene, clone size, CDR3 protein, CDR3 DNA. D genes are given only for firm matches. Size is stated for part of the rows, as once, few or many counts, or as a class when the clone is expanded.

len: 15
v_gene: TRBV6-5
d_gene: NA
j_gene: TRBJ2-7
abundance: NA
CDR3aa: CASSYSGTSTYEQYF
CDR3nt: TGTGCCAGCAGTTACTCCGGGACGTCTACCTACGAGCAGTACTTC

len: 15
v_gene: TRBV5-4
d_gene: TRBD1
j_gene: TRBJ1-6
abundance: few
CDR3aa: CASSPGQLYNSPLHF
CDR3nt: TGTGCCAGCAGCCCGGGACAGCTCTATAATTCACCCCTCCACTTT

len: 12
v_gene: TRBV5-1
d_gene: NA
j_gene: TRBJ1-2
abundance: NA
CDR3aa: CASSLEGFAGTF
CDR3nt: TGCGCCAGCAGCTTGGAAGGCTTCGCGGGAACCTTC

len: 14
v_gene: TRBV7-9
d_gene: NA
j_gene: TRBJ2-7
abundance: NA
CDR3aa: CASSPGLPEGEQYF
CDR3nt: TGTGCCAGCAGCCCTGGGCTCCCTGAGGGCGAGCAGTACTTC

len: 15
v_gene: TRBV19
d_gene: NA
j_gene: TRBJ2-3
abundance: NA
CDR3aa: CASRDVRDPADTQYF
CDR3nt: TGTGCCAGTCGGGACGTCCGGGACCCGGCAGATACGCAGTATTTT

len: 14
v_gene: TRBV6-5
d_gene: TRBD1
j_gene: TRBJ1-5
abundance: NA
CDR3aa: CASSAGTGDQPQHF
CDR3nt: TGTGCCAGCAGTGCCGGGACAGGAGATCAGCCCCAGCATTTT

len: 14
v_gene: TRBV5-1
d_gene: NA
j_gene: TRBJ2-1
abundance: NA
CDR3aa: CASSLAVEAYEQFF
CDR3nt: TGCGCCAGCAGCTTAGCGGTGGAGGCCTATGAGCAGTTCTTC

len: 16
v_gene: TRBV6-5
d_gene: TRBD2
j_gene: TRBJ2-3
abundance: NA
CDR3aa: CASSYSTSGLTDTQYF
CDR3nt: TGTGCCAGCAGTTACTCGACTAGCGGACTCACAGATACGCAGTATTTT

len: 13
v_gene: TRBV5-6
d_gene: NA
j_gene: TRBJ1-1
abundance: NA
CDR3aa: CASTIWALTEAFF
CDR3nt: TGTGCCAGCACCATCTGGGCGCTCACTGAAGCTTTCTTT

len: 16
v_gene: TRBV18
d_gene: NA
j_gene: TRBJ1-5
abundance: NA
CDR3aa: CASSPTQGRSNQPQHF
CDR3nt: TGTGCCAGCTCCCCTACGCAGGGGAGGAGCAATCAGCCCCAGCATTTT

len: 14
v_gene: TRBV11-2
d_gene: NA
j_gene: TRBJ2-2
abundance: NA
CDR3aa: CASSSEGNTGELFF
CDR3nt: TGTGCCAGCAGCTCCGAGGGGAACACCGGGGAGCTGTTTTTT

len: 16
v_gene: TRBV27
d_gene: TRBD1
j_gene: TRBJ1-2
abundance: NA
CDR3aa: CASSSGQGYRWYGYTF
CDR3nt: TGTGCCAGCAGTTCGGGACAGGGGTATCGTTGGTATGGCTACACCTTC

len: 12
v_gene: TRBV2
d_gene: NA
j_gene: TRBJ2-7
abundance: NA
CDR3aa: CASSDWVYEQYF
CDR3nt: TGTGCCAGCAGTGACTGGGTGTACGAGCAGTACTTC

len: 11
v_gene: TRBV6-5
d_gene: NA
j_gene: TRBJ1-2
abundance: NA
CDR3aa: CASMGYDGYTF
CDR3nt: TGTGCCAGCATGGGATATGATGGCTACACCTTC

len: 16
v_gene: TRBV4-3
d_gene: NA
j_gene: TRBJ1-3
abundance: NA
CDR3aa: CASSQDGVPTGNTIYF
CDR3nt: TGCGCCAGCAGCCAAGACGGGGTACCTACTGGAAACACCATATATTTT

len: 16
v_gene: TRBV4-1
d_gene: NA
j_gene: TRBJ1-2
abundance: NA
CDR3aa: CASSPQGITGGYGYTF
CDR3nt: TGCGCCAGCAGCCCCCAGGGTATAACGGGGGGCTATGGCTACACCTTC

len: 15
v_gene: TRBV5-8
d_gene: TRBD1
j_gene: TRBJ2-7
abundance: NA
CDR3aa: CASSQQGSEHYEQYF
CDR3nt: TGTGCCAGCAGCCAACAGGGGTCGGAACACTACGAGCAGTACTTC

len: 15
v_gene: TRBV15
d_gene: NA
j_gene: TRBJ2-5
abundance: NA
CDR3aa: CATSPTTGTQETQYF
CDR3nt: TGTGCCACCAGCCCAACGACCGGGACCCAAGAGACCCAGTACTTC

len: 18
v_gene: TRBV2
d_gene: TRBD2
j_gene: TRBJ2-5
abundance: NA
CDR3aa: CASSGPGTSGGAVETQYF
CDR3nt: TGTGCCAGCAGTGGTCCCGGGACTAGCGGGGGGGCGGTAGAGACCCAGTACTTC

len: 17
v_gene: TRBV27
d_gene: TRBD1
j_gene: TRBJ1-1
abundance: NA
CDR3aa: CASSLRPTGTVNTEAFF
CDR3nt: TGTGCCAGCAGTTTACGACCAACCGGGACAGTGAACACTGAAGCTTTCTTT

len: 12
v_gene: TRBV7-9
d_gene: NA
j_gene: TRBJ2-7
abundance: once
CDR3aa: CASSGPAGKQYF
CDR3nt: TGTGCCAGCAGTGGTCCGGCGGGTAAGCAGTACTTC

len: 13
v_gene: TRBV25-1
d_gene: NA
j_gene: TRBJ1-2
abundance: NA
CDR3aa: CASSELLFYGYTF
CDR3nt: TGTGCCAGCAGTGAATTGCTTTTCTATGGCTACACCTTC

len: 12
v_gene: TRBV9
d_gene: NA
j_gene: TRBJ2-4
abundance: NA
CDR3aa: CASSSAINIQYF
CDR3nt: TGTGCCAGCAGTTCAGCCATAAACATTCAGTACTTC

len: 14
v_gene: TRBV4-1
d_gene: NA
j_gene: TRBJ2-3
abundance: NA
CDR3aa: CASSQDLGGDTQYF
CDR3nt: TGCGCCAGCAGCCAAGATCTTGGGGGAGATACGCAGTATTTT

len: 15
v_gene: TRBV7-9
d_gene: TRBD1
j_gene: TRBJ2-3
abundance: once
CDR3aa: CASSPRDRVTDTQYF
CDR3nt: TGTGCCAGCAGCCCTCGGGACAGAGTCACAGATACGCAGTATTTT

len: 15
v_gene: TRBV15
d_gene: NA
j_gene: TRBJ2-1
abundance: NA
CDR3aa: CATSRGGPSYNEQFF
CDR3nt: TGTGCCACCAGCAGAGGGGGGCCCTCCTACAATGAGCAGTTCTTC

len: 15
v_gene: TRBV27
d_gene: NA
j_gene: TRBJ2-7
abundance: NA
CDR3aa: CASSPQLDSRYEQYF
CDR3nt: TGTGCCAGCAGTCCCCAGTTGGACAGCCGCTACGAGCAGTACTTC

len: 12
v_gene: TRBV30
d_gene: TRBD1
j_gene: TRBJ1-2
abundance: NA
CDR3aa: CAWSVLGQGYTF
CDR3nt: TGTGCCTGGAGTGTACTGGGACAGGGCTACACCTTC

len: 11
v_gene: TRBV28
d_gene: NA
j_gene: TRBJ1-1
abundance: NA
CDR3aa: CATRRETEAFF
CDR3nt: TGTGCCACCCGGCGGGAGACTGAAGCTTTCTTT

len: 18
v_gene: TRBV19
d_gene: NA
j_gene: TRBJ1-4
abundance: NA
CDR3aa: CASAHPYYRESSDEKLFF
CDR3nt: TGTGCCAGTGCTCACCCATACTACAGGGAGAGTTCGGATGAAAAACTGTTTTTT

len: 10
v_gene: TRBV6-5
d_gene: TRBD1
j_gene: TRBJ2-7
abundance: NA
CDR3aa: CASRQGEQYF
CDR3nt: TGTGCCAGCAGACAGGGGGAGCAGTACTTC

len: 14
v_gene: TRBV5-1
d_gene: NA
j_gene: TRBJ2-7
abundance: NA
CDR3aa: CASSLFGGEYEQYF
CDR3nt: TGCGCCAGCAGCTTGTTCGGCGGGGAGTACGAGCAGTACTTC

len: 11
v_gene: TRBV20-1
d_gene: NA
j_gene: TRBJ1-2
abundance: NA
CDR3aa: CSARGVYGYTF
CDR3nt: TGCAGTGCTAGGGGGGTCTATGGCTACACCTTC

len: 17
v_gene: TRBV15
d_gene: NA
j_gene: TRBJ2-6
abundance: NA
CDR3aa: CATSRGRQPGGANVLTF
CDR3nt: TGTGCCACCAGCAGAGGCCGACAGCCGGGGGGGGCCAACGTCCTGACTTTC

len: 13
v_gene: TRBV6-1
d_gene: NA
j_gene: TRBJ2-7
abundance: NA
CDR3aa: CASSFGPSYEQYF
CDR3nt: TGTGCCAGCAGTTTCGGACCATCCTACGAGCAGTACTTC

len: 12
v_gene: TRBV30
d_gene: NA
j_gene: TRBJ1-2
abundance: NA
CDR3aa: CAWSQGSYGYTF
CDR3nt: TGTGCCTGGAGTCAGGGGAGCTATGGCTACACCTTC

len: 12
v_gene: TRBV11-2
d_gene: NA
j_gene: TRBJ2-5
abundance: NA
CDR3aa: CASSFILETQYF
CDR3nt: TGTGCCAGCAGCTTCATTCTTGAGACCCAGTACTTC

len: 14
v_gene: TRBV19
d_gene: NA
j_gene: TRBJ2-1
abundance: NA
CDR3aa: CASSFPGTTNEQFF
CDR3nt: TGTGCCAGTAGTTTCCCCGGGACAACCAATGAGCAGTTCTTC

len: 17
v_gene: TRBV4-1
d_gene: TRBD2
j_gene: TRBJ2-5
abundance: NA
CDR3aa: CASSPLHGGGTQETQYF
CDR3nt: TGCGCCAGCAGCCCCCTCCATGGCGGGGGGACCCAAGAGACCCAGTACTTC

len: 16
v_gene: TRBV13
d_gene: TRBD1
j_gene: TRBJ2-7
abundance: NA
CDR3aa: CASSSQGTGEYYEQYF
CDR3nt: TGTGCCAGCAGCTCACAAGGGACAGGGGAATACTACGAGCAGTACTTC

len: 16
v_gene: TRBV5-6
d_gene: NA
j_gene: TRBJ2-3
abundance: NA
CDR3aa: CASSTVWDFSTDTQYF
CDR3nt: TGTGCCAGCAGCACCGTTTGGGACTTTAGCACAGATACGCAGTATTTT

len: 13
v_gene: TRBV4-3
d_gene: TRBD1
j_gene: TRBJ1-2
abundance: NA
CDR3aa: CASSQSQGGGYTF
CDR3nt: TGCGCCAGCAGCCAAAGCCAGGGGGGTGGCTACACCTTC

len: 12
v_gene: TRBV9
d_gene: NA
j_gene: TRBJ1-1
abundance: NA
CDR3aa: CASSPNSGEAFF
CDR3nt: TGTGCCAGCAGCCCAAATTCGGGTGAAGCTTTCTTT

len: 14
v_gene: TRBV2
d_gene: NA
j_gene: TRBJ2-2
abundance: NA
CDR3aa: CASIDLADTGELFF
CDR3nt: TGTGCCAGCATTGATCTAGCAGACACCGGGGAGCTGTTTTTT

len: 16
v_gene: TRBV6-6
d_gene: NA
j_gene: TRBJ2-1
abundance: NA
CDR3aa: CASSYTGLSSYNEQFF
CDR3nt: TGTGCCAGCAGTTACACGGGACTTAGCTCCTACAATGAGCAGTTCTTC